The source of this T cell receptor beta chain is a study of T cell responses to AZD1222 COVID-19 vaccine (dated by TCRdb to 2020 to 2023). For the study in its entirety: AZD1222 recipients whose second dose came at about 4 weeks and those whose second dose came at about 12 weeks were combined into one group, since spike-specific TCR depth and breadth did not differ between the two schedules. Trial participants were enrolled into age subgroups of 18-55, 56-69 and 70-plus years, which contained about 150, 28 and 57 TCR-sequenced participants, respectively. TCR sequencing was performed for over 230 trial participants, of whom about 200 were given two doses of AZD1222 and around 25 were given two doses of MenACWY control vaccine.

This clone was seen only once. What antigen it recognizes has not been identified. There are no base qualities to consult, and no much larger clone falls within one base. What the study reported, not specific to this receptor: Conclusions about previously exposed vaccinees are limited because only six or seven AZD1222 recipients were SARS-CoV-2 seropositive at baseline. Reportedly, almost half of the unique spike-specific TCRs recognized epitopes lying outside the regions that are mutated in the B.1.351 and B.1.1.7 variants. Spike-specific TCR breadth and depth rose significantly after two AZD1222 doses compared with day 0 and with MenACWY recipients. No day 14 peak-response samples were available, so repertoires were characterized only after the peak T cell response. Participants were mostly white British, with more females than males. The authors suggested clonal diversity may have been underestimated. The whole spike protein was spanned by vaccine-associated CD4 TCRs, and dominant responses were seen in regions 160-218 and 743-854. In the small 56-69-year group, the increase in depth fell short of significance, most likely because of low power.

The CDR3 regions of human TCRbeta chains were analyzed by immunosequencing. On the study's bioinformatics: Repertoire TCRs were checked for matches against a reference library of SARS-CoV-2-specific TCRs that had been generated using the MIRA antigen-specificity platform. Breadth meant the fraction of unique TCRs that were SARS-CoV-2-associated, whereas depth meant the fraction of total T cells that were SARS-CoV-2-associated. Using the MIRA data, every spike-specific TCR was mapped to the spike region that the TCR reacted to and assigned to either a CD4 or a CD8 class. Log10-transformed breadth and depth values were compared by one-way ANOVA with Sidak's multiple comparisons tests. TCRdb stores this immuneACCESS table with in-frame sequences only. Part of the clones is absent; in the studies checked, under half of the shortfall reflects unresolved V genes, and no reason is known for the rest. The DNA was the basis for D and trimming; V, J and clone size are from that table. In all, the sample holds around 120,000 clones, and 90% to 95% of those were seen once. Approximately 2.2% of the sample goes to the ten largest clones.

According to the study, the label for this sample's time point signals: baseline before first vaccination. Vaccinee samples came from UK trials COV001 and COV002, including a single-blind randomized controlled phase 2/3 trial of AZD1222 (ChAdOx1 nCoV-19) in healthy adults. For TCRbeta chain sequencing, PBMC samples were collected from trial participants at day 0 and at day 28 after the second dose. Trimmed from V: 8 bases; trimmed from J: 3 bases; junction bases lacking a gene match: 5. Based on the germline V gene (reference sequence), the CDR1 and CDR2 sequences are MNHNY and SVGAGI. The CDR3 numbers 13 residues from cysteine through phenylalanine. Kept here is only the CDR3 DNA, which spans 39 bases and is read in frame from base 1.

This TCR was recovered from an adult in good health. The material was peripheral blood, obtained on day 0 of AZD1222 vaccination. This chain is built from TRBV6-6 and TRBJ2-3, and 7 junction bases match TRBD2. The DNA is as follows: TGTGCCAGCCGGCGGGGGTGGACAGATACGCAGTATTTT. Protein translation: CASRRGWTDTQYF.